The sequence of this T cell receptor (beta chain) was determined in a study of early T cells in non-severe SARS-CoV-2 infection. Deletions cut 4 bases from V and 5 bases from J, with 15 bases between. Germline V gene lookup returns CDR1 KGHDR and CDR2 SFDVKD. The CDR3 totals 15 residues. Individual cDNA molecules received unique molecular identifiers. TCRdb re-derived calls from the 5' RACE reads in MiXCR, one entry per CDR3 protein. The repertoire holds about 99,000 distinct CDR3 sequences, with approximately 17% as singletons. This clonotype turned up a few times. The V gene is TRBV24-1, the J gene TRBJ2-3, with a possible D match to TRBD1 (6 bases). The receptor was isolated from an adult who was a healthcare worker with PCR-confirmed SARS-CoV-2 infection or an uninfected control (not recorded which). The sequenced sample consisted of whole blood. The CDR3 DNA reads TGTGCCACCAGTGAAAGAAGACAGGATCGAGATACGCAGTATTTT. It translates to CATSERRQDRDTQYF.